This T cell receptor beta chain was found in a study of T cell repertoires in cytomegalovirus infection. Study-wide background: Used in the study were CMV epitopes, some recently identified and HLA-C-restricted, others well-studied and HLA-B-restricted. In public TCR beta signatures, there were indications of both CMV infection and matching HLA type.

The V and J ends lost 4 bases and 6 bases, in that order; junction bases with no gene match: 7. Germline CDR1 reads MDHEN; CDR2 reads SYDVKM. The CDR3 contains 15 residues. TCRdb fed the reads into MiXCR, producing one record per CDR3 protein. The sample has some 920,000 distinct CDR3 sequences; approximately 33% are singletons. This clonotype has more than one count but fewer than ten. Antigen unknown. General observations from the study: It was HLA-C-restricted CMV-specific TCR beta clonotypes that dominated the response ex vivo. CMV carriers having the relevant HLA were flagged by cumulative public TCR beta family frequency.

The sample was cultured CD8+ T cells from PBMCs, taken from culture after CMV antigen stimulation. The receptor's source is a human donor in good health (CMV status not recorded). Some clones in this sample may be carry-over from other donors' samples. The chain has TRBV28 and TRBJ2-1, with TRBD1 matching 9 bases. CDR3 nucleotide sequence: TGTGCCAGCAGTTCCGACAGGGGGATTGGCAATGAGCAGTTCTTC. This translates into CASSSDRGIGNEQFF.